This T cell receptor (beta chain) was identified in a study of T cells in Graves' hyperthyroidism and ophthalmopathy. The TCR beta CDR3 regions underwent amplification using RNA transcripts as the source. The HTBI primer set was used in a first-round RT-PCR of the TCR CDR3. TCRdb reprocessed the multiplex PCR reads with MiXCR, giving one entry per CDR3 protein. The data hold 800,000 or so distinct CDR3 sequences, with about 38% observed a single time. This clonotype has a count of ten or more. Deletions cut 0 bases from V and 1 base from J, with 12 bases between. Germline V lookup: CDR1 LNHDA, CDR2 SQIVND (reference sequence). This CDR3 comprises 16 residues.

The chain carries TRBV19 and TRBJ1-1, with a weak D call TRBD1 (6 bases). Sequencing was done on a sample of blood. The clonotype originates from a man between 18 and 35 years old with Graves' hyperthyroidism. The CDR3 DNA sequence: TGTGCCAGTAGTATAGAATCCGGACAGAGGAACACTGAAGCTTTCTTT. Protein product: CASSIESGQRNTEAFF. The variable domain in full, completed from reference TRBV19 and TRBJ1-1, reads DGGITQSPKYLFRKEGQNVTLSCEQNLNHDAMYWYRQDPGQGLRLIYYSQIVNDFQKGDIAEGYSVSREKKESFPLTVTSAQKNPTAFYLCASSIESGQRNTEAFFGQGTRLTVV.